This T cell receptor (beta chain) originates from a study of blood T cell repertoires in COVID-19. At the level of the study: PBMCs, B-cell-depleted T cells, or T cells provided the cDNA or gDNA that made up the material.

How the authors handled the data: Reference gene primers were amplified, and this amplification served to estimate nucleated cell counts. TCRdb's table, derived via immunoSEQ multiplex PCR, lists solely in-frame clones and lacks some. V and J calls and clone size come straight from that table; D and trimming were deduced from the DNA. The sample holds hundreds of thousands of clones, roughly 87% seen once. The CDR3 sequence is 13 residues long. Germline CDR1 is SEHNR and CDR2 is FQNEAQ (reference sequence). V was pared by 2 bases and J by 2 bases, with 7 bases between. Sequenced: peripheral blood. The rearrangement links TRBV7-9 to TRBJ2-7, with D hard to call. The receptor comes from a man between 18 and 35 years old with COVID-19, enrolled during active disease. The DNA of the CDR3 is TGTGCCAGCAGCTTACTACGGGCCTACGAGCAGTACTTC. Its translation: CASSLLRAYEQYF.